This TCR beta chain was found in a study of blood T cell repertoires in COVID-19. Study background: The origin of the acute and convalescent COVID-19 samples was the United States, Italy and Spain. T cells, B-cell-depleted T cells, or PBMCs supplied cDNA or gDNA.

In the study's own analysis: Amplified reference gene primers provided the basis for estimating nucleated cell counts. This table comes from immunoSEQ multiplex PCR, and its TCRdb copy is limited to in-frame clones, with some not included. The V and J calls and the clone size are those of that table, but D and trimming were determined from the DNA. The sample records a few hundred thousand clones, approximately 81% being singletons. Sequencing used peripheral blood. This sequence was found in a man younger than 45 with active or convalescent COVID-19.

DNA of the CDR3: TGTGCCAGCAGCCCCGAGACAGGGAAGGGGAATTCACCCCTCCACTTT. Its protein product is CASSPETGKGNSPLHF. The V gene is TRBV7-8, the J gene TRBJ1-6, with 7 nucleotides matching TRBD1. The V and J ends lost 5 bases and 7 bases, in that order; junction bases with no gene match: 11. Germline CDR1 and CDR2: SGHVS and FQNEAQ. This CDR3 contains 16 residues.